This is a list of T cell receptor beta chains from one sample in a study of T cells in Graves' hyperthyroidism and ophthalmopathy. TCRdb re-called the multiplex PCR reads with MiXCR, one entry per CDR3 protein. The data contain around 800,000 distinct CDR3 sequences, around 39% of them seen just once; the ten biggest clones take up approximately 8.7%. The sequenced sample was blood. Receptors were obtained from a man aged 18 to 30 with Graves' hyperthyroidism. Both conserved end residues are part of each CDR3. A D gene is named only where the DNA matches it firmly. Not every row has a clone size; where given, it reads once, few, many or a size class.

V gene	J gene	clone size	D gene	CDR3 DNA	CDR3 protein
TRBV4-3	TRBJ2-5	NA	NA	TGCGCCTGCAGCCAAGGCGGGGCGGAGACCCAGTACTTC	CACSQGGAETQYF
TRBV19	TRBJ2-7	many	NA	TGTGCCAGTAGTATAGCAACCCCCTACGAGCAGTACTTC	CASSIATPYEQYF
TRBV5-4	TRBJ1-2	few	NA	TGTGCCAGCAGCTTGGATGCCTATGGCTACACCTTC	CASSLDAYGYTF
TRBV10-3	TRBJ2-7	many	TRBD2	TGTGCCATCAGTGTAGCGGGAGATACCTACGAGCAGTACTTC	CAISVAGDTYEQYF
TRBV2	TRBJ2-5	once	NA	TGTGCCAGCAGTGAAGCCTCCCAAGGGGCGCCCCAGTACTTC	CASSEASQGAPQYF
TRBV7-2	TRBJ2-7	few	TRBD2	TGTGCCAGCAGCCAATTTGCTAGCGGGAGGGGTTACGAGCAGTACTTC	CASSQFASGRGYEQYF
TRBV7-8	TRBJ1-2	many	NA	TGTGCCAGCAGCAGAATGGGGACACTGAACCGCTACACCTTC	CASSRMGTLNRYTF
TRBV30	TRBJ1-5	NA	NA	TGTGCCTGGAGTGCCCAGGACAATCAGCCCCAGCATTTT	CAWSAQDNQPQHF
TRBV9	TRBJ2-2	NA	TRBD1	TGTGCCAGCAGCGCGAGGGGACAGGCCACCGGGGAGCTGTTTTTT	CASSARGQATGELFF
TRBV10-3	TRBJ1-5	NA	TRBD1	TGTGCCACCAGGACAGGGGCGAATCAGCCCCAGCATTTT	CATRTGANQPQHF
TRBV29-1	TRBJ1-2	few	NA	TGCAGCGTTGAGGAGGGAGACTATGGCTACACCTTC	CSVEEGDYGYTF
TRBV20-1	TRBJ2-7	few	NA	TGCAGTGCGGCAGCGAGCTTTAGCTCCTACGAGCAGTACTTC	CSAAASFSSYEQYF
TRBV29-1	TRBJ2-7	many	NA	TGCAGCGTTGGCGGGACTCAGACCTACGAGCAGTACTTC	CSVGGTQTYEQYF
TRBV29-1	TRBJ1-1	few	NA	TGCAGCGTTGTTACAGGGAATGCTGAAGCTTTCTTT	CSVVTGNAEAFF
TRBV4-1	TRBJ2-5	NA	NA	TGCGCCAGCAGCCAAGATTGGGACCCCCAAGAGACCCAGTACTTC	CASSQDWDPQETQYF
TRBV6-6	TRBJ2-7	NA	NA	TGTGCCAGCAGACGGCGGAAGGTTGGGACCTACGAGCAGTACTTC	CASRRRKVGTYEQYF
TRBV29-1	TRBJ2-7	NA	TRBD1	TGCAGCGTTGAAACGGACAGGGGGGGATCCGAGCAGTACTTC	CSVETDRGGSEQYF
TRBV5-4	TRBJ2-5	few	NA	TGTGCCAGCAGCTTGGGAGAACTCGCTCGAGGGACCCAGTACTTC	CASSLGELARGTQYF
TRBV15	TRBJ2-3	few	NA	TGTGCCACCAGCCAGAGTGGGTCGACGCAGTATTTT	CATSQSGSTQYF